The source of this T cell receptor (beta chain) is a study of blood T cells in healthy people across ages. This CDR3 spans 16 amino acids. V was shortened by 5 bases and J by 4 bases, with 21 bases between the two germline ends. Germline V gene lookup returns CDR1 MDHEN and CDR2 SYDVKM. General study findings and limits: Naive T cell percentage and TCR beta diversity correlated strongly.

In the case of this clonotype: Its specificity is not known.

Together with a sample-barcoded 5' primer, a J-beta primer mix was included in a second PCR lasting about 6 to 11 cycles. From the 5' RACE reads, TCRdb called clonotypes with MiXCR, one entry per CDR3 protein. The table has 1.4 million or so distinct CDR3 sequences, less than 45% seen once; the top ten hold less than 5%. The sequence was obtained from a woman aged 18-29 years in good health. The sequencing sample was made of blood. The chain has TRBV28 and TRBJ2-7; possible D gene TRBD1, 6 bases. CDR3 in amino acids: CASSPEGDRNSYEQYF. CDR3 in DNA: TGTGCCAGCAGTCCCGAGGGGGATCGGAATAGTTACGAGCAGTACTTC. Drawing the rest from reference TRBV28 and TRBJ2-7, the complete variable domain is DVKVTQSSRYLVKRTGEKVFLECVQDMDHENMFWYRQDPGLGLRLIYFSYDVKMKEKGDIPEGYSVSREKKERFSLILESASTNQTSMYLCASSPEGDRNSYEQYFGPGTRLTVT.